This passage covers 22 T cell receptor beta chains from one sample sequenced in a study of blood T cell repertoires in COVID-19. TCRdb keeps only in-frame clones here, not all; method: immunoSEQ multiplex PCR. The data hold about 120,000 clones, with about 92% observed a single time. The sample consisted of peripheral blood. The receptors derive from a man aged 45-65 years with active COVID-19.

The rearrangement joins TRBV21-1 to TRBJ2-7; the DNA was not compared with TRBD2, the D call given in the table. TRBV21-1 is designated a pseudogene. CDR3 length: 13 residues. The CDR3 DNA reads TGTGCCAGCACCGGACTGGTTTACTACGAGCAGTACTTC. Its translation: CASTGLVYYEQYF.

The V gene is TRBV7-9, the J gene TRBJ1-4; 9 bases fit TRBD1. CDR1 is SEHNR, CDR2 FQNEAQ, per germline (reference sequence). V was pared by 4 bases and J by 8 bases, with 2 bases of the junction left unmatched. CDR3 length equals 13 residues. The CDR3 bases are TGTGCCAGCAGCTCTGGACAGGGGGAAAAACTGTTTTTT. Translated, it gives CASSSGQGEKLFF. Full variable domain (outside the CDR3, taken from reference TRBV7-9 and TRBJ1-4): DTGVSQNPRHKITKRGQNVTFRCDPISEHNRLYWYRQTLGQGPEFLTYFQNEAQLEKSRLLSDRFSAERPKGSFSTLEIQRTEQGDSAMYLCASSSGQGEKLFFGSGTQLSVL.

The J gene is TRBJ1-1, the V gene TRBV19; 11 bases agree with TRBD1. Germline CDR1 is LNHDA and CDR2 is SQIVND (reference sequence). After removal of 6 bases from V and 3 bases from J, the junction contained 9 bases not matched to a gene. This CDR3 is built from 16 residues. CDR3 in amino acids: CASRPIPGQGDTEAFF. The CDR3 DNA is TGTGCCAGTAGACCTATTCCGGGACAGGGGGACACTGAAGCTTTCTTT.

This rearrangement joins TRBV19 to TRBJ1-5; D remains unclear. This CDR3 spans 14 amino acids. V lost 7 bases to trimming and J lost 2 bases, with 12 bases between them. Germline assignment: CDR1 LNHDA and CDR2 SQIVND (reference sequence). CDR3 loop: CASNAGYGNQPQHF. The CDR3 DNA reads as TGTGCCAGTAACGCGGGATATGGCAATCAGCCCCAGCATTTT.

The V gene is TRBV6-2 or TRBV6-3, the J gene TRBJ2-7, with D possibly being TRBD1 (6 bases). V shed 2 bases and J shed 2 bases, with 25 bases lying between them. Germline CDR1 is MNHEY and CDR2 is SVGEGT. The CDR3 is made up of 19 amino acids. In DNA form, the CDR3 reads TGTGCCAGCAGTTACCTCGTCGCAGGGGACCCATTGATAACCTACGAGCAGTACGTC. Protein: CASSYLVAGDPLITYEQYV.

The rearrangement links TRBV27 to TRBJ1-1; TRBD1 matches 7 bases. Germline V gene sequence: CDR1 MNHEY, CDR2 SMNVEV (reference sequence). The CDR3 sequence is 16 residues long. Trimming at V came to 6 bases and at J to 0 bases, leaving 10 bases not matched to a gene. The CDR3 reads CASRGGAGRMNTEAFF. The CDR3 region has the DNA TGTGCCAGCAGAGGGGGCGCGGGCCGCATGAACACTGAAGCTTTCTTT.

This clone was recorded once. The chain combines TRBV5-1 with TRBJ2-2; a possible D gene is TRBD1 (5 bases). The germline V gene encodes CDR1 SGHRS and CDR2 YFSETQ. The V and J ends lost 4 bases and 1 base respectively, with 11 bases between them. CDR3 size: 15 residues. The CDR3 protein is CASSLDRENTGELFF. CDR3 in DNA: TGCGCCAGCAGCCTTGACAGAGAGAACACCGGGGAGCTGTTTTTT.

The V gene is TRBV15, the J gene TRBJ2-2; 12 positions match TRBD2. V dropped 9 bases and J dropped 0; count of bases not matched to a gene: 8. CDR3 length equals 17 residues. Germline CDR1 is LNHNV and CDR2 is YYDKDF (reference sequence). The CDR3 loop reads CATSQLAGGPNTGELFF. The CDR3 nucleotides are TGTGCCACGAGTCAGCTAGCGGGAGGGCCGAACACCGGGGAGCTGTTTTTT.

The chain combines TRBV11-3 with TRBJ2-1; possibly TRBD2 for D (5 bases). There are 13 residues in the CDR3. The germline V gene encodes CDR1 SGHNT and CDR2 YENEEA. Trimming cost V 10 bases and J 6 bases, with 16 bases left between them. The CDR3 coding sequence is TGTGCCACCAGTCGTGAAGGAGGCAATGAGCAGTTCTTC. Amino acid sequence: CATSREGGNEQFF. Complete variable domain (other parts from reference TRBV11-3 and TRBJ2-1): EAGVVQSPRYKIIEKKQPVAFWCNPISGHNTLYWYLQNLGQGPELLIRYENEEAVDDSQLPKDRFSAERLKGVDSTLKIQPAELGDSAVYLCATSREGGNEQFFGPGTRLTVL.

The V and J genes are TRBV18 and TRBJ1-4; D gene uncertain. This CDR3 region has 16 residues. V was clipped by 6 bases and J by 5 bases, with 19 bases between them. CDR1 KGHSH and CDR2 LQKENI come from the germline V gene. The CDR3 DNA sequence: TGTGCCAGCTCCCCTAATGTGGCGGGAAGAAATGAAAAACTGTTTTTT. Translation: CASSPNVAGRNEKLFF.

This chain uses TRBV5-5 with TRBJ2-5, with D possibly matching TRBD1 (6 bases). V dropped 3 bases and J dropped 5 bases, with 17 bases sitting between them. Germline-derived CDR1 and CDR2 are SGHKS and YYEKEE (reference sequence). The CDR3 has 15 amino acids. Here the CDR3 DNA reads TGTGCCAGCAGCTCATTAATAGGGGGTGGGGAGACCCAGTACTTC. Translating it yields CASSSLIGGGETQYF.

V usage is TRBV27 and J usage is TRBJ2-1; D not resolved. Trimming removed 2 bases at V and 5 bases at J, with 10 bases between. This CDR3 contains 14 residues. Looked up from germline, CDR1 is MNHEY and CDR2 is SMNVEV (reference sequence). CDR3 protein: CASSLVYLNNEQFF. Here the CDR3 DNA reads TGTGCCAGCAGTTTAGTTTATCTAAACAATGAGCAGTTCTTC.

Only one count was recorded for this clone. The CDR3 reads CASSLRDRQFF. The CDR3, as DNA: TGCGCCAGCAGCTTAAGGGACAGGCAGTTCTTC. This chain joins TRBV5-1 and TRBJ2-1; TRBD1 aligns across 7 bases. Germline CDR1 reads SGHRS; CDR2 reads YFSETQ. The CDR3 loop spans 11 amino acids. V shed 2 bases, J shed 12 bases, and the junction held 2 bases outside the gene matches.

The chain combines TRBV7-9 with TRBJ2-5; a weak D match, TRBD2 (6 bases). The germline V gene encodes CDR1 SEHNR and CDR2 FQNEAQ (reference sequence). This CDR3 is 15 amino acids long. The ends were cut back, 2 bases at V and 1 base at J, with 11 bases in the middle. CDR3 protein: CASSLLGSTQETQYF. The CDR3 DNA sequence: TGTGCCAGCAGCTTACTCGGGAGTACCCAAGAGACCCAGTACTTC.

The V call is TRBV18, the J call TRBJ1-1; possibly TRBD1 for D (6 bases). CDR1 is KGHSH, CDR2 LQKENI, per germline. Trimming removed 2 bases from V and 0 bases from J, with 7 bases in between. CDR3 length: 14 residues. This CDR3 reads CASSPDRMNTEAFF. The CDR3 DNA is TGTGCCAGCTCACCAGACAGGATGAACACTGAAGCTTTCTTT.

This clone showed up just once. The chain has TRBV5-1 and TRBJ2-2, with a weak D call TRBD1 (5 bases). In germline, CDR1 is SGHRS, CDR2 YFSETQ. The CDR3 runs 15 residues. The germline V and J ends were trimmed by 3 bases and 2 bases, with 11 bases remaining between them. CDR3 region: CASSSIQENTGELFF. The CDR3, as DNA: TGCGCCAGCAGCTCGATACAGGAAAACACCGGGGAGCTGTTTTTT.

The chain couples TRBV7-8 to TRBJ2-1; 13 nucleotides line up with TRBD2. This CDR3 is built from 13 residues. CDR1 and CDR2 (germline): SGHVS, FQNEAQ. J gave up 14 bases and V 3 bases, and 4 bases lay outside the gene matches. CDR3 amino acids: CASSFGTSGTEFF. As DNA, the CDR3 is TGTGCCAGCAGCTTCGGGACTAGCGGGACCGAGTTCTTC.

Turning to this clone: The junction departs from the called germline gene at one end, perhaps through a read error. The V gene is TRBV15, the J gene TRBJ2-5, with D maybe TRBD1 (6 bases). CDR1 and CDR2 (germline): LNHNV, YYDKDF (reference sequence). The CDR3 runs to 11 residues. The CDR3 nucleotides are TGTGCCACCAGCAGTCTCGGGACACCGAACTTC. Residues: CATSSLGTPNF.

This sequence joins TRBV9 and TRBJ2-3, with 13 nucleotides matching TRBD2. The CDR3 covers 20 residues. CDR1 is SGDLS, CDR2 YYNGEE, per germline. With 1 base clipped from V and 5 bases from J, the junction kept 16 bases outside the gene matches. The CDR3 protein is CASSVSLGLAGEGRRDTQYF. The CDR3 DNA sequence: TGTGCCAGCAGCGTATCATTAGGACTAGCGGGAGAAGGACGGAGAGATACGCAGTATTTT.

The chain has TRBV9 and TRBJ2-3, with 13 bases fitting TRBD2. The CDR3 extends over 20 amino acids. J was trimmed by 4 bases and V by 0 bases; bases with no gene match: 14. Germline CDR1 reads SGDLS; CDR2 reads YYNGEE. CDR3 sequence reads: CASSVGTSGGALGVADTQYF. The CDR3 nucleotides read TGTGCCAGCAGCGTAGGGACTAGCGGGGGAGCCCTCGGCGTCGCAGATACGCAGTATTTT.

This chain uses TRBV11-3 with TRBJ2-3; TRBD2 is a possible D gene (5 bases). The CDR3 extends over 14 amino acids. Trimming took off 0 bases at V and 8 bases at J, with 12 bases between the two ends. In germline, CDR1 is SGHNT, CDR2 YENEEA. The DNA for the CDR3 is TGTGCCAGCAGCTTAGATGGGCTGGCGGGTACGCAGTATTTT. This translates into CASSLDGLAGTQYF.

V usage is TRBV7-2 and J usage is TRBJ2-7; 7 bases line up with TRBD2. CDR3 length: 14 residues. The germline gives CDR1 SGHTA, CDR2 FQGNSA. V dropped 4 bases and J dropped 6; count of bases not matched to a gene: 9. CDR3 bases: TGTGCCAGCAGCTGGGGACCCAGGGAGGGCGAGCAGTACTTC. Amino acids: CASSWGPREGEQYF.